This TCR beta chain was recovered during a study of cytomegalovirus exposure and HLA in healthy donors. Trimming removed 5 bases from V and 12 bases from J; junction bases left unmatched: 8. Per germline, CDR1 MNHEY and CDR2 SVGAGI. This CDR3 has 12 residues. Sequencing used immunoSEQ multiplex PCR; TCRdb keeps in-frame clones, though not all of them. The sample comprises some 68,000 clones, 95% to 97% of which are singletons, and under 2.5% rests with the top ten. This chain links TRBV6-5 with TRBJ2-5; 8 nucleotides line up with TRBD1. The source of this sequence is a man between 18 and 35 years old in good health and CMV-seronegative. The sample comprised PBMCs. CDR3 sequence: CASSARTGFEYF. Written as DNA, the CDR3 is TGTGCCAGCAGTGCCCGGACAGGGTTTGAGTACTTC.